The entry below describes one T cell receptor (beta chain). The record originates from a study of blood T cell repertoires in COVID-19. Clones were read by immunoSEQ multiplex PCR, and TCRdb kept only the in-frame ones, dropping some. This repertoire shows more than 200,000 clones, around 84% found once; its top ten account for 4.2%. The V gene lost 7 bases and the J gene lost 4 bases, with 11 bases spanning the gap. CDR3 length: 13 amino acids. The V and J genes are TRBV12-3 or TRBV12-4 and TRBJ1-3, with D possibly TRBD1 on 6 matching bases. The sequence came from a man in his 60s with acute or convalescent COVID-19. Sequenced input: peripheral blood. The CDR3 loop reads CASTRQDGNTIYF. The CDR3 DNA reads TGTGCCAGCACAAGACAGGACGGAAACACCATATATTTT.